Below, 32 T cell receptor beta chains from the same sample are listed, as sequenced in a study of PD-L1 blockade in urothelial cancer. TCRdb's table, derived via immunoSEQ multiplex PCR, lists solely in-frame clones and lacks some. Among 30,000 to 45,000 clones, roughly 82% were seen once, and the ten largest hold more than 9%. The time point is: peripheral blood 6 weeks after treatment start. The sequenced sample was PBMCs, obtained around atezolizumab (anti-PD-L1) treatment. The receptors here all came from a man aged 35 to 55 with urothelial cancer.

V and J are TRBV5-6 and TRBJ2-1; 12 bases align to TRBD2. The germline CDR1 and CDR2 sequences are SGHDT and YYEEEE. Trimming took 6 bases from V and 8 from J; bases not matched to a gene: 9. There are 15 residues in the CDR3. DNA for the CDR3: TGTGCCAGCACGACTAGCGGGAGTCGCATAGATGAGCAGTTCTTC. Its translation: CASTTSGSRIDEQFF.

This clone has a single count. CDR3 nucleotide sequence: TGTGCCAGCAGCGTAGAAGGAGGGGGCGGAGAGACCCAGTACTTC. It codes for CASSVEGGGGETQYF. V gene TRBV9 combines with J gene TRBJ2-5; tentatively, D is TRBD1 (7 bases). CDR1 and CDR2 from the germline V gene are SGDLS and YYNGEE. CDR3 size: 15 residues. V was clipped by 0 bases and J by 4 bases, with 13 bases between them.

This clone was observed a single time. The V gene is TRBV28, the J gene TRBJ1-2, with 7 nucleotides matching TRBD1. The CDR3 is 12 residues long. V lost 3 bases to trimming and J lost 8 bases; unmatched junction nucleotides: 3. Germline V CDR1 and CDR2: MDHEN, SYDVKM. CDR3 bases: TGTGCCAGCAGTTTTGGGGACAGAGGCTACACCTTC. Residues: CASSFGDRGYTF.

This clone was picked up one time. The genes are TRBV11-3 and TRBJ2-1; D may be TRBD2 (6 bases). Trimming removed 3 bases at V and 6 bases at J, with 12 bases between. CDR1 is SGHNT, CDR2 YENEEA, per germline. CDR3 length: 14 amino acids. This chain's CDR3 is CASSLRGGGNEQFF. CDR3 coding DNA: TGTGCCAGCAGCTTGAGGGGAGGTGGCAATGAGCAGTTCTTC. Full variable domain (rest looked up from reference TRBV11-3 and TRBJ2-1): EAGVVQSPRYKIIEKKQPVAFWCNPISGHNTLYWYLQNLGQGPELLIRYENEEAVDDSQLPKDRFSAERLKGVDSTLKIQPAELGDSAVYLCASSLRGGGNEQFFGPGTRLTVL.

The V gene is TRBV10-3, the J gene TRBJ2-3; TRBD2 matches 9 bases. CDR1 is ENHRY, CDR2 SYGVKD, per germline. The CDR3 has 17 residues. Trimming removed 0 bases from V and 1 base from J; junction bases left unmatched: 5. The chain's CDR3 is CAISESSWTSGTDTQYF. CDR3 DNA: TGTGCCATCAGTGAGTCTTCATGGACTAGCGGCACAGATACGCAGTATTTT.

This clone was detected only once. The chain recombines TRBV28 with TRBJ1-5; D is perhaps TRBD1 (5 bases). The CDR3 runs 12 residues. The V end lost 4 bases, the J end lost 9 bases, and 10 bases lay between the germline ends. CDR1 is MDHEN, CDR2 SYDVKM, per germline. The CDR3: CASSWPGGPQHF. The DNA of the CDR3 is TGTGCCAGCAGTTGGCCGGGGGGGCCCCAGCATTTT.

This clone was observed a few times. The chain joins TRBV10-3 to TRBJ1-1, with 8 bases lining up with TRBD1. Trimming took 6 bases from V and 3 from J; bases not matched to a gene: 3. Germline V gene sequence: CDR1 ENHRY, CDR2 SYGVKD. The CDR3 is 13 amino acids. The DNA for the CDR3 is TGTGCCATCAGCAGGGGGCTGGACACTGAAGCTTTCTTT. Translated: CAISRGLDTEAFF.

The chain couples TRBV6-6 to TRBJ1-3, with D unresolved. V lost 2 bases, J lost 6 bases, and 5 bases lay in between. Germline CDR1 is MNHNY and CDR2 is SVGAGI (reference sequence). This CDR3 is 12 amino acids long. The CDR3 coding sequence is TGTGCCAGCAGTTACCTGGCAAACACCATATATTTT. Its translation is CASSYLANTIYF.

This chain uses TRBV28 with TRBJ2-7, with 7 bases aligning to TRBD1. The V gene's germline CDR1 is MDHEN and CDR2 SYDVKM. V trimming: 4 bases; J trimming: 5 bases; junction bases outside the gene matches: 8. CDR3 length: 14 amino acids. In DNA, the CDR3 is TGTGCCAGCAGTTGGTCAGGGGGTTACCACGAGCAGTACTTC. Amino acids: CASSWSGGYHEQYF.

A single count supports this clone. The V call is TRBV11-2, the J call TRBJ1-1; 8 bases align to TRBD1. The CDR3 sequence is 15 residues long. The trim removed 0 bases at V and 8 bases at J, leaving 8 bases unmatched. Germline-derived CDR1 and CDR2 are SGHAT and FQNNGV. Here the CDR3 reads CASSLEGGDRNEAFF. CDR3 bases: TGTGCCAGCAGCTTAGAAGGCGGGGACAGGAACGAAGCTTTCTTT.

V usage is TRBV18 and J usage is TRBJ2-1, with a possible D match to TRBD2 (5 bases). The CDR3 has 14 amino acids. Germline CDR1 and CDR2: KGHSH and LQKENI. V dropped 3 bases and J dropped 5 bases, with 11 bases sitting between them. The CDR3 coding sequence is TGTGCCAGCTCACCTCTAACTAGGAACAATGAGCAGTTCTTC. It translates to CASSPLTRNNEQFF.

A word on this clone: At the DNA level, this CDR3 is encoded by other sequences in the same sample as well. The V call is TRBV7-3, the J call TRBJ2-1, with D possibly matching TRBD2 (6 bases). Germline-derived CDR1 and CDR2 are SGHTA and FQGTGA. This CDR3 spans 15 amino acids. V lost 2 bases, J lost 5 bases, and 13 bases lay in between. DNA for the CDR3: TGTGCCAGCAGCTTAGGAGGGCGGAGTAACAATGAGCAGTTCTTC. It is translated as CASSLGGRSNNEQFF.

The V and J genes are TRBV5-1 and TRBJ2-3; 10 nucleotides match TRBD1. The CDR3 covers 16 residues. Losses at the gene ends were 5 bases for V and 3 bases for J; bases not matched to a gene: 9. The germline V gene has CDR1 SGHRS and CDR2 YFSETQ. CDR3 coding DNA: TGCGCCAGCAGTTACGGACAGGGGGTATTAACAGATACGCAGTATTTT. Translating gives CASSYGQGVLTDTQYF.

The chain carries TRBV28 and TRBJ2-1; TRBD1 might be the D (6 bases). Trimming took off 3 bases at V and 5 bases at J, with 20 bases between the two ends. The germline V gene has CDR1 MDHEN and CDR2 SYDVKM. This CDR3 comprises 17 residues. The CDR3 reads CASSLAQGFLVNNEQFF. The CDR3 DNA reads TGTGCCAGCAGTTTGGCGCAGGGGTTTTTGGTAAACAATGAGCAGTTCTTC.

J is TRBJ2-6 and V is TRBV5-6, with 9 positions matching TRBD1. In germline, CDR1 is SGHDT, CDR2 YYEEEE. CDR3 size: 18 residues. V lost 3 bases and J lost 0; bases outside the gene matches: 7. The CDR3 DNA is TGTGCCAGCAGCTCCGGGACAGGGTCGCTCTCTGGGGCCAACGTCCTGACTTTC. Residues: CASSSGTGSLSGANVLTF.

The chain employs TRBV5-4 and TRBJ2-1, with 7 bases aligning to TRBD2. CDR1 and CDR2 from the germline V gene are SGHNT and YYREEE (reference sequence). With V trimmed by 0 bases and J by 5 bases, 17 bases remained unmatched. The CDR3 extends over 19 amino acids. CDR3 sequence: CASSLARLAFLGEDNEQFF. For the CDR3, the DNA is TGTGCCAGCAGCTTGGCGCGACTAGCTTTTCTCGGCGAAGACAATGAGCAGTTCTTC.

This sequence joins TRBV7-2 and TRBJ2-5; 7 nucleotides match TRBD2. Per the germline V gene, CDR1 is SGHTA and CDR2 is FQGNSA. J was trimmed by 6 bases and V by 8 bases; bases with no gene match: 15. This CDR3 has 15 residues. CDR3 in amino acids: CASSLMRGGRKTQYF. The CDR3 DNA reads as TGTGCCAGCTCGCTGATGAGGGGCGGGAGAAAGACCCAGTACTTC.

This sequence joins TRBV7-9 and TRBJ2-7; the D is unclear. This CDR3 is 13 amino acids long. Trimming left V 6 bases short and J 0 bases short, with 9 bases between. CDR1 is SEHNR, CDR2 FQNEAQ, per germline (reference sequence). CDR3 DNA sequence: TGTGCCAGCAGTCCCCCCGGCTCCTACGAGCAGTACTTC. Residues: CASSPPGSYEQYF.

The gene calls are TRBV11-2 and TRBJ1-2; unclear D gene. Per the germline V gene, CDR1 is SGHAT and CDR2 is FQNNGV. The length of the CDR3 is 12 residues. V gave up 5 bases and J gave up 3 bases, with 7 bases separating them. For the CDR3, the DNA is TGTGCCAGCAGCCCGGCGGACTATGGCTACACCTTC. Translated: CASSPADYGYTF. The complete variable domain, with remaining parts taken from reference TRBV11-2 and TRBJ1-2, reads EAGVAQSPRYKIIEKRQSVAFWCNPISGHATLYWYQQILGQGPKLLIQFQNNGVVDDSQLPKDRFSAERLKGVDSTLKIQPAKLEDSAVYLCASSPADYGYTFGSGTRLTVV.

This chain connects TRBV14 to TRBJ1-4; maybe TRBD1 (5 bases). The CDR3 has 16 residues. V was pared by 1 base and J by 4 bases, with 13 bases between. CDR1 is SGHDN and CDR2 is FVKESK in the germline V gene. CDR3 DNA: TGTGCCAGCAGCCAAGCCCTCGGGGACTATAATGAAAAACTGTTTTTT. Its translation is CASSQALGDYNEKLFF.

The chain is built from TRBV27 and TRBJ2-5; 7 bases fit TRBD2. Germline assignment: CDR1 MNHEY and CDR2 SMNVEV (reference sequence). Trimming at V came to 4 bases and at J to 7 bases, leaving 12 bases not matched to a gene. This CDR3 region has 15 residues. This CDR3 is CASSSGGASGRTQYF. The CDR3 DNA reads as TGTGCCAGCAGTTCCGGGGGTGCTAGCGGAAGGACCCAGTACTTC.

This clone was detected a few times. The chain uses TRBV4-1 and TRBJ2-7; TRBD2 is a possible D gene (5 bases). CDR1 and CDR2 from the germline V gene are MGHRA and YSYEKL. CDR3 size: 15 residues. Between the trimmed V and J ends, which lost 7 bases and 3 bases, there was a span of 19 bases. The CDR3 reads CASTPEDGDDYEQYF. The CDR3 DNA reads TGCGCCAGCACCCCGGAGGATGGAGACGACTACGAGCAGTACTTC.

This clone was observed a single time. The rearrangement joins TRBV9 to TRBJ2-7; 10 bases match TRBD2. This CDR3 region has 16 residues. Germline V gene data show CDR1 as SGDLS and CDR2 as YYNGEE. J lost 3 bases, V lost 0 bases, and 6 bases had no gene match. CDR3 loop: CASSVDSGGDIYEQYF. CDR3 in DNA: TGTGCCAGCAGCGTAGACAGCGGGGGGGATATCTACGAGCAGTACTTC. The whole variable domain, filled in from reference TRBV9 and TRBJ2-7, reads DSGVTQTPKHLITATGQRVTLRCSPRSGDLSVYWYQQSLDQGLQFLIQYYNGEERAKGNILERFSAQQFPDLHSELNLSSLELGDSALYFCASSVDSGGDIYEQYFGPGTRLTVT.

This rearrangement joins TRBV19 to TRBJ1-5, with unresolved D. Germline V lookup: CDR1 LNHDA, CDR2 SQIVND (reference sequence). The CDR3 totals 12 residues. Trimming stripped 6 bases from V and 3 bases from J, with 6 bases between. As DNA, the CDR3 is TGTGCCAGTAGCGACTACAATCAGCCCCAGCATTTT. It is translated as CASSDYNQPQHF.

V and J are TRBV6-1 and TRBJ1-1; D might be TRBD1 (5 bases). CDR3 length: 15 amino acids. Germline loops: CDR1 MNHNS, CDR2 SASEGT. Trimming pared 4 bases from V and 3 bases from J, leaving 15 bases between. CDR3 region: CASSGLRGTDTEAFF. The DNA for the CDR3 is TGTGCCAGCAGTGGGTTAAGGGGTACGGACACTGAAGCTTTCTTT.

V is TRBV14 and J is TRBJ2-7; 10 bases line up with TRBD2. V gave up 3 bases and J gave up 7 bases; unmatched junction bases: 12. This CDR3 region has 16 residues. Germline CDR1 SGHDN, CDR2 FVKESK. CDR3 sequence reads: CASSQDLLAGVSEQYF. The DNA for the CDR3 is TGTGCCAGCAGCCAGGACCTTCTAGCGGGAGTGAGTGAGCAGTACTTC.

The chain employs TRBV4-3 and TRBJ2-2; D may be TRBD2 (5 bases). Germline V gene sequence: CDR1 LGHNA, CDR2 YSLEER. Between the trimmed V and J ends, which lost 4 bases and 5 bases, there was a span of 26 bases. The CDR3 is made up of 19 amino acids. The CDR3 region has the DNA TGCGCCAGCAGCCGATCCACCGGAAGGGCCTCACTAGGGACCGGGGAGCTGTTTTTT. Translation gives CASSRSTGRASLGTGELFF.

The CDR3 bases are TGTGCCAGCTTCCCAGGGGGGAGCTCCTACGAGCAGTACTTC. This codes for CASFPGGSSYEQYF. This rearrangement joins TRBV6-5 to TRBJ2-7, with D possibly matching TRBD1 (7 bases). Germline lookup yields CDR1 MNHEY and CDR2 SVGAGI. Trimming pared 8 bases from V and 0 bases from J, leaving 14 bases between. This CDR3 comprises 14 residues.

Here the CDR3 reads CASSRGLNYEQYF. CDR3 sequence (DNA): TGTGCCAGCAGCCGCGGACTGAACTACGAGCAGTACTTC. V gene TRBV14 combines with J gene TRBJ2-7; tentative D call: TRBD2 (5 bases). Trimming left V 4 bases short and J 3 bases short, with 10 bases between. The CDR3 is 13 residues long. Germline V lookup: CDR1 SGHDN, CDR2 FVKESK.

This clone was seen only once. V usage is TRBV19 and J usage is TRBJ1-3; D uncertain. The CDR3 extends over 13 amino acids. Deletions cut 8 bases from V and 2 bases from J, with 10 bases between. CDR1 LNHDA and CDR2 SQIVND come from the germline V gene (reference sequence). CDR3 sequence reads: CASERSPGNTIYF. The CDR3 DNA reads as TGTGCCAGTGAGCGGAGCCCTGGAAACACCATATATTTT.

This clone was recorded once. A read error may account for a junction end that differs from germline. This chain joins TRBV28 and TRBJ1-5; a weak D match, TRBD1 (6 bases). Germline lookup yields CDR1 MDHEN and CDR2 SYDVKM. The length of the CDR3 is 14 residues. CDR3 nucleotide sequence: TGTGCCAGCAGTTCCCTCACCCTACAGGGTCCCCCGCATTTT. This translates into CASSSLTLQGPPHF.

This clone has just a few counts. The rearrangement uses TRBV10-3 and TRBJ2-5, with 7 bases lining up with TRBD1. The CDR3 is 14 amino acids. Germline V gene sequence: CDR1 ENHRY, CDR2 SYGVKD. V was clipped by 3 bases and J by 2 bases; unmatched bases: 3. This chain's CDR3 is CAISEAQGQETQYF. The CDR3 bases are TGTGCCATCAGTGAAGCACAGGGGCAAGAGACCCAGTACTTC.